Detailed here is one TCR beta chain. The antigen is not known. The sample comes from a study of OX40 agonist ivuxolimab in advanced cancers. Across the study: Each dose-escalation patient presented with hepatocellular carcinoma, melanoma, renal cell or head and neck cancer. One hepatocellular carcinoma and two cutaneous melanoma patients partially responded. Study-wide results and limits: Partial responders at 0.1-3.0 mg/kg showed near-lowest clonal expansion. At doses 0.1 to 3.0 mg/kg, CD4+ and CD8+ clones expanded.

Sequencing was performed with immunoSEQ multiplex PCR; in TCRdb, only in-frame clones are kept and a portion is missing. The sample shows about 70,000 clones, roughly 80% of them seen only once. CDR3 size: 13 residues. Per germline, CDR1 SGDLS and CDR2 YYNGEE. J was trimmed by 11 bases and V by 3 bases; bases with no gene match: 10. This clonotype was sampled from an adult with an advanced solid tumor such as melanoma, head and neck, liver or kidney cancer. Specimen: CD4+ or CD8+ T cells sorted from blood, collected in a trial of the OX40 agonist ivuxolimab. The V call is TRBV9, the J call TRBJ1-1, with 7 positions matching TRBD1. CDR3 sequence reads: CASSAPGGVAAFF. The CDR3 DNA reads TGTGCCAGCAGCGCACCAGGGGGGGTGGCCGCTTTCTTT.